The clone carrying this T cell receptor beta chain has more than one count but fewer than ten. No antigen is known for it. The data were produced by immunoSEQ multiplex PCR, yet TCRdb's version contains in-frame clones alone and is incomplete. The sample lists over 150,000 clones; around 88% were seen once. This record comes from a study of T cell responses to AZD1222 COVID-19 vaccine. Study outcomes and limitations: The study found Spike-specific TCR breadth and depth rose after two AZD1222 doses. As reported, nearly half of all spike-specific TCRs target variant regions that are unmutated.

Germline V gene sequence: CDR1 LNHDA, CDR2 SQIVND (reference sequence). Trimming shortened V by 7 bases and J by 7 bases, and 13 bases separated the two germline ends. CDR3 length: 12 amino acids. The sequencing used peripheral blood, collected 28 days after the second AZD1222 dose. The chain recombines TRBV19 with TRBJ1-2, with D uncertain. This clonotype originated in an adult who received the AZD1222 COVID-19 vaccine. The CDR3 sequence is CASKTLTLGYTF. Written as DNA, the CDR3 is TGTGCCAGTAAGACTCTGACCCTTGGCTACACCTTC. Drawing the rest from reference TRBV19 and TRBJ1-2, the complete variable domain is DGGITQSPKYLFRKEGQNVTLSCEQNLNHDAMYWYRQDPGQGLRLIYYSQIVNDFQKGDIAEGYSVSREKKESFPLTVTSAQKNPTAFYLCASKTLTLGYTFGSGTRLTVV.